Below, 31 T cell receptor beta chains from the same sample are listed, as sequenced in a study of cytomegalovirus exposure and HLA in healthy donors. The PCR made use of 60 Vbeta and 13 Jbeta primers. The table came from immunoSEQ multiplex PCR; TCRdb's copy has only in-frame clones and leaves some out. Of under 200,000 clones in the sample, around 68% were seen once. Sequenced: PBMCs. The receptors shown here come from a man between 35 and 55 years old in good health and CMV-seronegative.

The J gene is TRBJ2-2, the V gene TRBV7-9; TRBD1 agrees at 9 bases. The CDR3 runs to 16 residues. The germline V gene encodes CDR1 SEHNR and CDR2 FQNEAQ (reference sequence). V shed 5 bases, J shed 5 bases, and the junction held 9 bases outside the gene matches. The CDR3 loop reads CASSPAGTGSTGELFF. In nucleotides, the CDR3 is TGTGCCAGCAGCCCAGCCGGGACAGGGAGTACCGGGGAGCTGTTTTTT.

This clone was counted only a few times. This sequence joins TRBV29-1 and TRBJ2-1; D may be TRBD1 (5 bases). CDR3 length: 12 residues. With 8 bases removed from V and 10 bases from J, the gap between germline ends came to 18 bases. Germline CDR1 is SQVTM and CDR2 is ANQGSEA. In DNA form, the CDR3 reads TGCAGCCCCTCCCTGGGGCCTGGGGAGCAGTTCTTC. Protein product: CSPSLGPGEQFF.

The genes are TRBV5-3 and TRBJ1-4, with D unresolved. TRBV5-3 is an ORF for which the function is uncertain. V lost 4 bases and J 4 bases, leaving 14 bases between the germline ends. CDR3 size: 15 residues. The CDR3 sequence is CARSPDTPFNEKLFF. The CDR3 DNA reads TGTGCCAGAAGCCCCGACACCCCTTTTAATGAAAAACTGTTTTTT.

The chain is built from TRBV27 and TRBJ2-1, with 7 nucleotides matching TRBD2. This CDR3 contains 11 residues. J was trimmed by 9 bases and V by 6 bases; bases with no gene match: 2. Germline CDR1 MNHEY, CDR2 SMNVEV (reference sequence). The CDR3 loop reads CASRGGVEQFF. Here the CDR3 DNA reads TGTGCCAGCAGGGGGGGGGTTGAGCAGTTCTTC.

This sequence joins TRBV19 and TRBJ1-2; 10 positions match TRBD1. In germline, CDR1 is LNHDA, CDR2 SQIVND (reference sequence). This CDR3 spans 14 amino acids. The trim removed 5 bases at V and 7 bases at J, leaving 7 bases unmatched. CDR3 loop: CASSPRQGAGGYTF. CDR3 sequence (DNA): TGTGCCAGTAGTCCGCGACAGGGGGCTGGTGGCTACACCTTC.

This clone has just one count. The chain carries TRBV7-8 and TRBJ1-2; D not resolved. Germline V CDR1 and CDR2: SGHVS, FQNEAQ. The CDR3 has 13 amino acids. V dropped 5 bases and J dropped 3 bases, with 10 bases sitting between them. Here the CDR3 reads CASSQRRDYGYTF. The CDR3 DNA reads TGTGCCAGCAGCCAAAGGAGGGACTATGGCTACACCTTC.

V usage is TRBV27 and J usage is TRBJ2-3; D perhaps matches TRBD2 (5 bases). CDR3 length: 13 amino acids. V lost 3 bases and J lost 4, with 8 bases in between. CDR1 and CDR2 from the germline V gene are MNHEY and SMNVEV (reference sequence). The CDR3 here is CASSFLEADTQYF. In DNA form, the CDR3 reads TGTGCCAGCAGTTTTTTGGAGGCAGATACGCAGTATTTT.

The chain is built from TRBV29-1 and TRBJ2-5; 7 bases are shared with TRBD2. The CDR3 spans 13 residues. Germline CDR1 is SQVTM and CDR2 is ANQGSEA. In DNA form, the CDR3 reads TGCAGTGTTCAGCGGGATTGGGGAGAGACCCAGTACTTC. Its protein is CSVQRDWGETQYF.

This clone turned up a few times. This rearrangement joins TRBV28 to TRBJ2-7, with D uncertain. V lost 2 bases, J lost 2 bases, and 7 bases lay in between. This CDR3 contains 13 residues. Germline values: CDR1 MDHEN, CDR2 SYDVKM. The CDR3 is CASSLTITYEQYF. CDR3 coding DNA: TGTGCCAGCAGTTTAACTATTACCTACGAGCAGTACTTC.

This clone has just a few counts. The genes are TRBV15 and TRBJ2-2; D unresolved. Trimming removed 2 bases at V and 4 bases at J, with 8 bases between. The CDR3 sequence is 14 residues long. Germline V gives CDR1 LNHNV, CDR2 YYDKDF (reference sequence). CDR3 residues: CATSRNVVTGELFF. The CDR3 DNA follows: TGTGCCACCAGCAGAAACGTAGTCACCGGGGAGCTGTTTTTT.

The chain recombines TRBV7-2 with TRBJ2-3; TRBD2 is a possible D gene (6 bases). V was clipped by 3 bases and J by 6 bases, with 19 bases between them. Germline lookup yields CDR1 SGHTA and CDR2 FQGNSA. The CDR3 length is 16 residues. The CDR3, as DNA: TGTGCCAGCAGCTTTAGAGTGACAAGGGAGGTTGATACGCAGTATTTT. Translated: CASSFRVTREVDTQYF.

CDR3 bases: TGTGCCAGCAGAGCCGGGACTATTGCCTCATGGCAGTATTTT. It codes for CASRAGTIASWQYF. The chain employs TRBV11-1 and TRBJ2-3; TRBD2 agrees at 7 bases. The CDR3 has 14 amino acids. The germline gives CDR1 SGHAT, CDR2 FQDESV (reference sequence). V dropped 6 bases and J dropped 11; count of bases not matched to a gene: 14.

This clone has just a few counts. The chain recombines TRBV30 with TRBJ1-1, with 7 bases that match TRBD1. V lost 0 bases to trimming and J lost 12 bases; unmatched junction nucleotides: 7. The CDR3 length is 12 residues. Looked up from germline, CDR1 is GTSNPN and CDR2 is SVGIG (reference sequence). CDR3 nucleotide sequence: TGTGCCTGGAGTGTGTTCGACAGGGAGACTTTCTTT. Residues: CAWSVFDRETFF. The variable domain in full, with the rest retrieved from reference TRBV30 and TRBJ1-1, is SQTIHQWPATLVQPVGSPLSLECTVEGTSNPNLYWYRQAAGRGLQLLFYSVGIGQISSEVPQNLSASRPQDRQFILSSKKLLLSDSGFYLCAWSVFDRETFFGQGTRLTVV.

This sequence joins TRBV7-2 and TRBJ2-1; 7 nucleotides match TRBD2. The ends lost 5 bases at V and 6 bases at J; junction bases unmatched: 16. The CDR3 totals 17 residues. CDR1 and CDR2 from the germline V gene are SGHTA and FQGNSA. The CDR3 bases are TGTGCCAGCAGCCCTAGGCCTTCTAGCTTAGCGGGCAATGAGCAGTTCTTC. Protein product: CASSPRPSSLAGNEQFF.

This chain joins TRBV7-3 and TRBJ1-6; D not resolved. The CDR3 consists of 16 residues. CDR1 and CDR2 (germline): SGHTA, FQGTGA. Trimming shortened V by 3 bases and J by 0 bases, and 9 bases separated the two germline ends. CDR3: CASSLLPSSYNSPLHF. The CDR3 coding sequence is TGTGCCAGCAGCTTGCTCCCGAGCTCCTATAATTCACCCCTCCACTTT. Full variable domain (remainder filled in from reference TRBV7-3 and TRBJ1-6): GAGVSQTPSNKVTEKGKYVELRCDPISGHTALYWYRQSLGQGPEFLIYFQGTGAADDSGLPNDRFFAVRPEGSVSTLKIQRTERGDSAVYLCASSLLPSSYNSPLHFGNGTRLTVT.

The rearrangement joins TRBV6-1 to TRBJ2-5; maybe TRBD2 (7 bases). The J call may be wrong; the DNA end is better matched by TRBJ2-7. Germline assignment: CDR1 MNHNS and CDR2 SASEGT. The CDR3 loop spans 16 amino acids. The CDR3 DNA reads as TGTGCCAGCAGTGAAGATCCCGGGACTACAGGGTACGAGCAGTACTTC. It codes for CASSEDPGTTGYEQYF.

The genes are TRBV15 and TRBJ2-6; D perhaps matches TRBD1 (5 bases). This CDR3 is 15 amino acids long. With 7 bases removed from V and 0 bases from J, the gap between germline ends came to 10 bases. Germline V gives CDR1 LNHNV, CDR2 YYDKDF (reference sequence). The CDR3 DNA follows: TGTGCCACCACCACTGACAGCTCTGGGGCCAACGTCCTGACTTTC. It specifies CATTTDSSGANVLTF.

The gene calls are TRBV10-1 and TRBJ2-5, with a possible D match to TRBD1 (6 bases). CDR1 and CDR2 from the germline V gene are WNHNN and SYGVQD (reference sequence). The CDR3 covers 16 residues. Trimming took 2 bases from V and 2 from J, leaving 15 bases between them. CDR3 sequence reads: CASSEPLDSQQETQYF. The DNA of the CDR3 is TGCGCCAGCAGTGAGCCCTTGGACAGCCAACAAGAGACCCAGTACTTC.

This chain links TRBV5-1 with TRBJ1-6; TRBD1 aligns across 7 bases. Per the germline V gene, CDR1 is SGHRS and CDR2 is YFSETQ. The CDR3 has 15 amino acids. Losses at the gene ends were 4 bases for V and 5 bases for J; bases not matched to a gene: 6. The CDR3, as DNA: TGCGCCAGCAGCCGACAGGGTGGCGATAATTCACCCCTCCACTTT. Translating gives CASSRQGGDNSPLHF.

The chain links TRBV6-5 to TRBJ2-7, with a weak D call TRBD1 (6 bases). CDR3 length: 11 amino acids. V dropped 8 bases and J dropped 9 bases, with 14 bases sitting between them. Germline CDR1 reads MNHEY; CDR2 reads SVGAGI. CDR3 bases: TGTGCCAGCTTACTAACAGGGAGGCAGTACTTC. It translates to CASLLTGRQYF.

The V call is TRBV7-9, the J call TRBJ2-5, with 11 positions matching TRBD1. The germline V gene has CDR1 SEHNR and CDR2 FQNEAQ (reference sequence). Losses at the gene ends were 2 bases for V and 5 bases for J; bases not matched to a gene: 7. The CDR3 has 16 residues. The DNA of the CDR3 is TGTGCCAGCAGCTTACATGGACAGGGGGCGGCGGAGACCCAGTACTTC. This sequence encodes CASSLHGQGAAETQYF.

This chain uses TRBV18 with TRBJ1-1; 11 bases align to TRBD1. Germline lookup yields CDR1 KGHSH and CDR2 LQKENI. This CDR3 has 17 residues. Trimming took 3 bases from V and 5 from J; bases not matched to a gene: 11. The CDR3 nucleotides are TGTGCCAGCTCACCGTCCGGGACAGGGGGTCTAGGTACTGAAGCTTTCTTT. Residues: CASSPSGTGGLGTEAFF.

The chain has TRBV5-1 and TRBJ2-1, with D maybe TRBD2 (6 bases). CDR1 and CDR2 from the germline V gene are SGHRS and YFSETQ. This CDR3 spans 14 amino acids. V was shortened by 0 bases and J by 5 bases, with 9 bases between the two germline ends. The CDR3 loop reads CASSLELANNEQFF. The CDR3 coding sequence is TGCGCCAGCAGCTTGGAACTAGCAAACAATGAGCAGTTCTTC.

This clone was seen a single time. This sequence joins TRBV30 and TRBJ2-1; 8 nucleotides line up with TRBD1. The junction had 9 bases not matched to a gene; V was cut back by 7 bases and J by 4 bases. The CDR3 loop spans 14 amino acids. The germline V gene has CDR1 GTSNPN and CDR2 SVGIG (reference sequence). CDR3 DNA: TGTGCCTACACTACCGGGACAGGTTACAATGAGCAGTTCTTC. The encoded protein is CAYTTGTGYNEQFF.

This clone was seen just once. Relative to the germline gene, one junction end is altered; a read error may explain this. The rearrangement links TRBV5-1 to TRBJ2-3; TRBD2 matches at 7 bases. CDR1 is SGHRS and CDR2 is YFSETQ in the germline V gene. The CDR3 extends over 16 amino acids. CDR3 DNA sequence: TGCGCCAACAGCTTGGGGCGGCGGGAGCGCACAGATACGCAGTATTTT. Protein sequence: CANSLGRRERTDTQYF.

The V gene is TRBV2, the J gene TRBJ2-3; 10 bases agree with TRBD1. The J segment lost 4 bases and the V segment lost 5 bases, leaving 6 bases of the junction unmatched. The CDR3 contains 15 residues. The germline V gene encodes CDR1 SNHLY and CDR2 FYNNEI. CDR3 protein: CASSKRQGASDTQYF. For the CDR3, the DNA is TGTGCCAGCAGTAAGAGACAGGGGGCCTCAGATACGCAGTATTTT.

The DNA of the CDR3 is TGTGCCAGCAGTTTGGGGGACAGCCAAGAGACCCAGTACTTC. This codes for CASSLGDSQETQYF. The chain joins TRBV27 to TRBJ2-5, with 7 bases fitting TRBD1. The CDR3 runs 14 residues. With 3 bases clipped from V and 1 base from J, the junction kept 2 bases outside the gene matches. The germline V gene has CDR1 MNHEY and CDR2 SMNVEV (reference sequence).

This chain joins TRBV19 and TRBJ2-5; 10 bases fit TRBD1. Trimming took 11 bases from V and 7 from J; bases not matched to a gene: 19. CDR1 is LNHDA and CDR2 is SQIVND in the germline V gene (reference sequence). The CDR3 is 16 residues long. CDR3 nucleotides: TGTGCCGGTTCACCGGGACAGGGGCTTGGGAGGGGGACCCAGTACTTC. This codes for CAGSPGQGLGRGTQYF.

The V and J genes are TRBV7-6 and TRBJ1-2, with D perhaps TRBD1 (5 bases). V was pared by 2 bases and J by 4 bases, with 8 bases between. CDR1 is SGHVS, CDR2 FNYEAQ, per germline. The CDR3 spans 13 residues. As DNA, the CDR3 is TGTGCCAGCAGCTTATTGGGGGGCTATGGCTACACCTTC. As protein: CASSLLGGYGYTF. The variable domain in full, completed from reference TRBV7-6 and TRBJ1-2, reads GAGVSQSPRYKVTKRGQDVALRCDPISGHVSLYWYRQALGQGPEFLTYFNYEAQQDKSGLPNDRFSAERPEGSISTLTIQRTEQRDSAMYRCASSLLGGYGYTFGSGTRLTVV.

The chain couples TRBV30 to TRBJ1-2; no clear D. Trimming shortened V by 5 bases and J by 2 bases, and 12 bases separated the two germline ends. Germline V gene data show CDR1 as GTSNPN and CDR2 as SVGIG (reference sequence). The CDR3 has 13 residues. The DNA for the CDR3 is TGTGCCTGGGACCAGCAGGCGAACTATGGCTACACCTTC. Translating it yields CAWDQQANYGYTF.

The V and J genes are TRBV18 and TRBJ1-1; 8 bases agree with TRBD1. Per the germline V gene, CDR1 is KGHSH and CDR2 is LQKENI. This CDR3 is built from 17 residues. V trimming: 2 bases; J trimming: 4 bases; junction bases outside the gene matches: 12. The CDR3 DNA follows: TGTGCCAGCTCACCAAGGCCAGGGGGCGAAGAGGGCACTGAAGCTTTCTTT. Protein product: CASSPRPGGEEGTEAFF.